This T cell receptor beta chain was identified during a study of OX40 agonist ivuxolimab in advanced cancers. Turning to the study itself: Patients were treated with intravenous ivuxolimab, dosed at 0.01 to 10 mg/kg and infused every 2 weeks. The group had a mean age of around 64 years, ranged from about 20 to 79, and was 82.7% male. A partial response was reached by three patients: one with hepatocellular carcinoma and two with cutaneous melanoma.

Assay used: immunoSEQ multiplex PCR; TCRdb lists only in-frame clones, some missing. The table includes about 46,000 clones, around 86% detected once. Study findings and constraints: At 0.1 to 3.0 mg/kg and by week 6, clonal expansion occurred in CD4+ and CD8+ blood T cells.

With respect to this clone: What it binds is not known.

The V end lost 1 base, the J end lost 2 bases, and 11 bases lay between the germline ends. CDR1 and CDR2 from the germline V gene are MNHEY and SMNVEV (reference sequence). The CDR3 loop spans 15 amino acids. The chain carries TRBV27 and TRBJ2-5; D remains ambiguous. The sample here was CD4+ or CD8+ T cells sorted from blood, taken in a trial of the OX40 agonist ivuxolimab. The sequence was obtained from an adult with an advanced solid tumor such as melanoma, head and neck, liver or kidney cancer. The CDR3, as DNA: TGTGCCAGCAGTTTATACGTTGGCGGTCAAGAGACCCAGTACTTC. Translated, it gives CASSLYVGGQETQYF.